Below, 25 T cell receptor beta chains from the same sample are listed, as sequenced in a study of blood T cell repertoires in COVID-19. Some clones are missing from TCRdb's copy, which holds only in-frame ones; the method was immunoSEQ multiplex PCR. The profile shows 210,000 or so clones, 70% to 90% of them singletons. Sequences were obtained from peripheral blood. The receptors come from a man between 18 and 29 years old with active or convalescent COVID-19.

The chain employs TRBV11-3 and TRBJ2-1; D not certain. Trimming took 6 bases from V and 4 from J, leaving 19 bases between them. Germline CDR1 and CDR2: SGHNT and YENEEA. The length of the CDR3 is 16 residues. The CDR3 nucleotides read TGTGCCAGCAGTTTGGGTCCTGGCGGTATTTACAATGAGCAGTTCTTC. Residues: CASSLGPGGIYNEQFF.

The genes are TRBV18 and TRBJ1-4; 7 bases are a match to TRBD1. The CDR3 runs to 14 residues. J was trimmed by 6 bases and V by 5 bases; bases with no gene match: 6. Germline CDR1 is KGHSH and CDR2 is LQKENI. CDR3 in amino acids: CASSVGTADEKLFF. CDR3 DNA sequence: TGTGCCAGCTCAGTGGGGACAGCCGATGAAAAACTGTTTTTT.

The chain couples TRBV2 to TRBJ2-5, with TRBD2 matching 10 bases. The germline V gene encodes CDR1 SNHLY and CDR2 FYNNEI. Losses at the gene ends were 9 bases for V and 5 bases for J; bases not matched to a gene: 9. CDR3 length equals 14 residues. The CDR3 sequence: CASRLAGALETQYF. For the CDR3, the DNA is TGTGCCAGTAGGCTAGCGGGAGCTCTGGAGACCCAGTACTTC.

This chain links TRBV7-6 with TRBJ1-2, with 8 bases aligning to TRBD1. CDR3 size: 15 residues. Germline CDR1 and CDR2: SGHVS and FNYEAQ. V was clipped by 5 bases and J by 7 bases; unmatched bases: 12. The chain's CDR3 is CASSQFSGQDGGYTF. CDR3 DNA sequence: TGTGCCAGCAGCCAATTCTCGGGACAGGACGGTGGCTACACCTTC.

This clone was observed a handful of times. The chain recombines TRBV9 with TRBJ2-3; D may be TRBD2 (6 bases). Trimming stripped 6 bases from V and 4 bases from J, with 12 bases between. The CDR3 runs 13 residues. In germline, CDR1 is SGDLS, CDR2 YYNGEE. CDR3 bases: TGTGCCAGCAACACCCTAGCGTCAGATACGCAGTATTTT. This codes for CASNTLASDTQYF.

V is TRBV18 and J is TRBJ2-1; tentative D call: TRBD2 (6 bases). Germline-derived CDR1 and CDR2 are KGHSH and LQKENI. CDR3 length: 14 residues. Trimming took 5 bases from V and 6 from J, leaving 14 bases between them. The CDR3 region has the DNA TGTGCCAGCTCATTCGGACTGGAGGGCAATGAGCAGTTCTTC. As protein: CASSFGLEGNEQFF.

The genes are TRBV7-2 and TRBJ2-7; possible D gene TRBD1, 6 bases. Germline V gene lookup returns CDR1 SGHTA and CDR2 FQGNSA. The V gene lost 5 bases and the J gene lost 3 bases, with 14 bases spanning the gap. There are 14 residues in the CDR3. The CDR3 region has the DNA TGTGCCAGCAGCCACCCACTACAGGGCTACGAGCAGTACTTC. Its translation is CASSHPLQGYEQYF.

The rearrangement uses TRBV24-1 and TRBJ2-2, with 7 bases lining up with TRBD1. CDR3 size: 15 residues. Germline V gene data show CDR1 as KGHDR and CDR2 as SFDVKD. V trimming: 1 base; J trimming: 3 bases; junction bases outside the gene matches: 1. The CDR3 coding sequence is TGTGCCACCAGTGATTTAACAGGGGACACCGGGGAGCTGTTTTTT. It is translated as CATSDLTGDTGELFF.

This rearrangement joins TRBV11-2 to TRBJ1-2; no definite D call. CDR1 is SGHAT and CDR2 is FQNNGV in the germline V gene. The CDR3 extends over 14 amino acids. Trimming cost V 0 bases and J 8 bases, with 13 bases left between them. Here the CDR3 reads CASSLDPRDGGYTF. DNA for the CDR3: TGTGCCAGCAGCTTAGATCCGCGGGATGGAGGCTACACCTTC.

V and J are TRBV5-1 and TRBJ2-1; 11 nucleotides agree with TRBD1. CDR3 length: 15 amino acids. The V and J ends lost 4 bases and 8 bases, in that order; junction bases with no gene match: 8. Looked up from germline, CDR1 is SGHRS and CDR2 is YFSETQ. CDR3 sequence (DNA): TGCGCCAGCAGCGGATGGACAGGGGGCACGGATGAGCAGTTCTTC. It specifies CASSGWTGGTDEQFF.

The rearrangement links TRBV5-4 to TRBJ2-1; perhaps TRBD2 as D (6 bases). Trimming took off 4 bases at V and 6 bases at J, with 11 bases between the two ends. Germline V gene sequence: CDR1 SGHNT, CDR2 YYREEE (reference sequence). This CDR3 spans 13 amino acids. The CDR3 nucleotides read TGTGCCAGCAGCCAGGGAGGAAGCAATGAGCAGTTCTTC. Translating it yields CASSQGGSNEQFF. Combining the CDR3 with reference TRBV5-4 and TRBJ2-1 gives the whole variable domain ETGVTQSPTHLIKTRGQQVTLRCSSQSGHNTVSWYQQALGQGPQFIFQYYREEENGRGNFPPRFSGLQFPNYSSELNVNALELDDSALYLCASSQGGSNEQFFGPGTRLTVL.

V and J are TRBV7-3 and TRBJ2-3, with 7 bases lining up with TRBD2. Germline loops: CDR1 SGHTA, CDR2 FQGTGA. CDR3 length equals 14 residues. V shed 6 bases, J shed 6 bases, and the junction held 9 bases outside the gene matches. Written as DNA, the CDR3 is TGTGCCAGCAGGAAGGGAGGGTTCCGTGATACGCAGTATTTT. It encodes CASRKGGFRDTQYF.

A single count supports this clone. The chain recombines TRBV7-9 with TRBJ2-7; D is possibly TRBD2 (6 bases). CDR1 and CDR2 (germline): SEHNR, FQNEAQ (reference sequence). Trimming cost V 5 bases and J 1 base, with 12 bases left between them. The CDR3 totals 14 residues. As DNA, the CDR3 is TGTGCCAGCAGCGGCGCGGGACGGTCCTACGAGCAGTACTTC. The encoded protein is CASSGAGRSYEQYF. The full variable domain, completed using reference TRBV7-9 and TRBJ2-7, is DTGVSQNPRHKITKRGQNVTFRCDPISEHNRLYWYRQTLGQGPEFLTYFQNEAQLEKSRLLSDRFSAERPKGSFSTLEIQRTEQGDSAMYLCASSGAGRSYEQYFGPGTRLTVT.

This sequence joins TRBV29-1 and TRBJ2-1, with D possibly TRBD2 on 7 matching bases. Germline-derived CDR1 and CDR2 are SQVTM and ANQGSEA. The CDR3 runs to 15 residues. The V gene lost 7 bases and the J gene lost 2 bases, with 18 bases spanning the gap. The CDR3 is CSASGGGSTYNEQFF. CDR3 in DNA: TGCAGCGCCTCGGGGGGCGGGAGCACCTACAATGAGCAGTTCTTC.

The V gene is TRBV7-9, the J gene TRBJ2-5; tentative D call: TRBD2 (6 bases). The CDR3 consists of 15 residues. CDR1 is SEHNR, CDR2 FQNEAQ, per germline (reference sequence). Trimming removed 2 bases from V and 2 bases from J, with 12 bases in between. The CDR3 reads CASSLPGVGQETQYF. CDR3 nucleotides: TGTGCCAGCAGCTTACCGGGAGTCGGTCAAGAGACCCAGTACTTC.

This clone was seen a single time. The chain couples TRBV7-8 to TRBJ1-4; 8 positions match TRBD1. V lost 3 bases, J lost 8 bases, and 11 bases stayed unmatched. In germline, CDR1 is SGHVS, CDR2 FQNEAQ. The CDR3 sequence is 16 residues long. The CDR3 nucleotides read TGTGCCAGCAGCTTGGCAATACAGGGGGAAGAGGAAAAACTGTTTTTT. Its translation: CASSLAIQGEEEKLFF.

This chain links TRBV24-1 with TRBJ1-4; tentative D call: TRBD1 (6 bases). Per germline, CDR1 KGHDR and CDR2 SFDVKD. The CDR3 runs to 14 residues. V gave up 7 bases and J gave up 2 bases, with 10 bases separating them. CDR3 region: CATSQGPTNEKLFF. The CDR3 DNA is TGTGCCACCAGCCAGGGGCCGACTAATGAAAAACTGTTTTTT.

Note on this clone: A much larger clonotype is one base distant, so this may be a read error. J is TRBJ1-3 and V is TRBV19, with 8 bases matching TRBD1. CDR3 length: 15 residues. Germline CDR1 and CDR2: LNHDA and SQIVND (reference sequence). CDR3 DNA sequence: TGTGCCAGTAACCCGGACAGGGTGGTTGGAAACATCATATATTTT. It translates to CASNPDRVVGNIIYF.

This chain uses TRBV28 with TRBJ1-5; no reliable D call. Germline CDR1 MDHEN, CDR2 SYDVKM. The CDR3 is made up of 12 amino acids. V lost 7 bases and J 10 bases, leaving 14 bases between the germline ends. The CDR3 DNA reads TGTGCCAGCACCGCCCGGGGTACTCCCCAGCATTTT. Protein: CASTARGTPQHF.

The J gene is TRBJ1-4, the V gene TRBV7-2; a possible D gene is TRBD1 (5 bases). This CDR3 region has 13 residues. The V gene lost 0 bases and the J gene lost 12 bases, with 11 bases spanning the gap. Germline CDR1 and CDR2: SGHTA and FQGNSA. The CDR3 sequence: CASSLAPDSQLFF. The CDR3 DNA reads as TGTGCCAGCAGCTTAGCCCCTGACAGTCAACTGTTTTTT.

This clone was detected only once. Relative to the germline gene, one junction end is altered; a read error may explain this. The genes are TRBV28 and TRBJ2-7, with 8 bases that match TRBD1. This CDR3 comprises 15 residues. CDR1 is MDHEN, CDR2 SYDVKM, per germline. CDR3 region: CASRPATGVSSKEDF. The CDR3 DNA reads as TGTGCCAGCAGGCCCGCGACAGGGGTTTCATCTAAGGAGGACTTC. The full variable domain, its missing parts supplied by reference TRBV28 and TRBJ2-7, is DVKVTQSSRYLVKRTGEKVFLECVQDMDHENMFWYRQDPGLGLRLIYFSYDVKMKEKGDIPEGYSVSREKKERFSLILESASTNQTSMYLCASRPATGVSSKEDFGPGTRLTVT.

This chain connects TRBV6-5 to TRBJ1-3; no reliable D call. In germline, CDR1 is MNHEY, CDR2 SVGAGI. Trimming took 0 bases from V and 2 from J, leaving 11 bases between them. This CDR3 spans 16 amino acids. In DNA, the CDR3 is TGTGCCAGCAGTTACTCGATAACGGGTGCTGGAAACACCATATATTTT. It specifies CASSYSITGAGNTIYF.

This chain uses TRBV4-1 with TRBJ2-1, with 8 bases matching TRBD2. The germline gives CDR1 MGHRA, CDR2 YSYEKL. The CDR3 is 16 amino acids. Unmatched junction bases numbered 2, after V lost 0 bases and J lost 1 base. CDR3: CASSQDTSGSYNEQFF. CDR3 DNA: TGCGCCAGCAGCCAAGATACTAGCGGATCCTACAATGAGCAGTTCTTC.

The chain recombines TRBV11-2 with TRBJ2-7, with TRBD1 matching 7 bases. J lost 0 bases, V lost 5 bases, and 7 bases had no gene match. The length of the CDR3 is 15 residues. Germline assignment: CDR1 SGHAT and CDR2 FQNNGV. The CDR3 loop reads CASSIHRDSSYEQYF. The CDR3 DNA follows: TGTGCCAGCAGCATACACCGGGACAGCTCCTACGAGCAGTACTTC.

The chain has TRBV7-9 and TRBJ2-2, with a possible D match to TRBD1 (5 bases). The CDR3 is 17 residues long. V lost 4 bases and J lost 3, with 18 bases in between. CDR1 and CDR2 from the germline V gene are SEHNR and FQNEAQ (reference sequence). CDR3 amino acids: CASSSPSARAHTGELFF. The CDR3 DNA reads TGTGCCAGCAGCTCACCTTCGGCCAGGGCGCACACCGGGGAGCTGTTTTTT.